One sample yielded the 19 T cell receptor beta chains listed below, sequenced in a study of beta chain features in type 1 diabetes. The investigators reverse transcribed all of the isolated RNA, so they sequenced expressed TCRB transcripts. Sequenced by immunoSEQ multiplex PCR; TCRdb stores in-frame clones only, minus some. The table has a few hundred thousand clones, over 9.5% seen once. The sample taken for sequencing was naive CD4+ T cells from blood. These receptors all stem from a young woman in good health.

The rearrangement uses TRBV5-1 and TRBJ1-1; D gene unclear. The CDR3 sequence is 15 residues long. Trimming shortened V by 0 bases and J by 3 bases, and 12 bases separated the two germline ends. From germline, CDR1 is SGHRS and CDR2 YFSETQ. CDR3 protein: CASSLAAGRDTEAFF. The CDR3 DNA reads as TGCGCCAGCAGCTTGGCCGCGGGTCGGGACACTGAAGCTTTCTTT.

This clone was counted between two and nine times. CDR3 region: CASSSLAGVGEQFF. In nucleotides, the CDR3 is TGTGCCAGCAGCTCACTAGCGGGAGTAGGTGAGCAGTTCTTC. V is TRBV7-2 and J is TRBJ2-1; 11 bases line up with TRBD2. Trimming removed 4 bases from V and 9 bases from J; junction bases left unmatched: 5. The length of the CDR3 is 14 residues. Germline V gene sequence: CDR1 SGHTA, CDR2 FQGNSA.

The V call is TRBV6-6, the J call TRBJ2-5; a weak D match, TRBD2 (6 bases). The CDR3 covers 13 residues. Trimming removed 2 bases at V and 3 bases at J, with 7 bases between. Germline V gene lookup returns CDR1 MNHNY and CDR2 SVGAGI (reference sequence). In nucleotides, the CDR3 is TGTGCCAGCAGTTACGTAGCGGAAGAGACCCAGTACTTC. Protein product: CASSYVAEETQYF.

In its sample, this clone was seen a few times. Here the CDR3 DNA reads TGCAGCGGGACTAGCGGGAGTTTTTTCGGAGGGCAAGAGACCCAGTACTTC. Protein product: CSGTSGSFFGGQETQYF. The V gene is TRBV29-1, the J gene TRBJ2-5, with 13 positions matching TRBD2. The CDR3 spans 17 residues. The germline V gene encodes CDR1 SQVTM and CDR2 ANQGSEA. V lost 7 bases, J lost 2 bases, and 13 bases stayed unmatched.

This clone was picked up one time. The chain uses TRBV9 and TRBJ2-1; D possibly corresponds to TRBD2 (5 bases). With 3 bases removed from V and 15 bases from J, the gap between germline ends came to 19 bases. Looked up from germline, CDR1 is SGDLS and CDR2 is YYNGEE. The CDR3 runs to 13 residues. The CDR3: CASSATLRERLFF. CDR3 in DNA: TGTGCCAGCAGCGCCACGCTACGGGAAAGGTTGTTCTTC.

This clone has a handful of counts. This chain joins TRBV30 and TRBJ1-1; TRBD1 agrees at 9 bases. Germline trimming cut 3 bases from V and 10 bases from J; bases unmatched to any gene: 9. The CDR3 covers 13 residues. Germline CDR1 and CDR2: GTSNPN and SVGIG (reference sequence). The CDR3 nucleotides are TGTGCCTGGAGGGTAGACAGGGGACAGGGAGCTTTCTTT. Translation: CAWRVDRGQGAFF.

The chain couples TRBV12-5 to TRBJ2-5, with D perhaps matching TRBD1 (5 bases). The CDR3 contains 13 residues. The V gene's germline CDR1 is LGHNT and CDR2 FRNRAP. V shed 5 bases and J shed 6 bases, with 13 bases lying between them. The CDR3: CASGPTGRKTQYF. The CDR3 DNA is TGTGCTAGTGGTCCCACAGGCCGGAAGACCCAGTACTTC.

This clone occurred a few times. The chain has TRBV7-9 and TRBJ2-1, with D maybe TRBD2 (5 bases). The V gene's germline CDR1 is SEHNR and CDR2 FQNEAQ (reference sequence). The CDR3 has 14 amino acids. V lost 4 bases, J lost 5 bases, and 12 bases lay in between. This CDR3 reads CASSSLDFDNEQFF. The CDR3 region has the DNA TGTGCCAGCAGCTCACTGGACTTCGACAATGAGCAGTTCTTC.

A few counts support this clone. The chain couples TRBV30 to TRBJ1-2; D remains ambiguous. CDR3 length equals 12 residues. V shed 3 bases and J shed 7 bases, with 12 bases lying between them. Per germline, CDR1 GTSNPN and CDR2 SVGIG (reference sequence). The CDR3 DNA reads TGTGCCTGGAGCGGGAGCAGTGCTGGCTACACCTTC. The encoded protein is CAWSGSSAGYTF.

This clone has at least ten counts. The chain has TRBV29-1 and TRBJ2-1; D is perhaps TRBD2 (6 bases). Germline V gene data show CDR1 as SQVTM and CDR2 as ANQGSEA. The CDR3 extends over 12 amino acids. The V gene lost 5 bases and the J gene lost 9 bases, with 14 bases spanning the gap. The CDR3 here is CSVRRDFSEQFF. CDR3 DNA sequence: TGCAGCGTTCGCCGGGACTTCAGTGAGCAGTTCTTC.

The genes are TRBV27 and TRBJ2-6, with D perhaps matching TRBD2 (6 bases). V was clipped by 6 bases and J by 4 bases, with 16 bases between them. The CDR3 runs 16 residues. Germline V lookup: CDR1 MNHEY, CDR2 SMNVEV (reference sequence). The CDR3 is CASSLPGDSGANVLTF. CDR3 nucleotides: TGTGCCAGCAGCTTACCCGGGGACTCCGGGGCCAACGTCCTGACTTTC.

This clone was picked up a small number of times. The CDR3 nucleotides are TGTGCCAGCAGCGTAGGGGGAGCAACTAATGAAAAACTGTTTTTT. This encodes CASSVGGATNEKLFF. The chain recombines TRBV9 with TRBJ1-4, with D hard to call. The V end was cut by 0 bases, the J end by 0 bases, with 6 bases between. Germline lookup yields CDR1 SGDLS and CDR2 YYNGEE. The CDR3 has 15 amino acids.

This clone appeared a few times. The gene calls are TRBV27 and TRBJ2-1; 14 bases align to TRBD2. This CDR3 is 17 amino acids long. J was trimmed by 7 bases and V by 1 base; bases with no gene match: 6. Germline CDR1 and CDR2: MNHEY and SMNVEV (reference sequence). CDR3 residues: CASSLWGLAGAGNEQFF. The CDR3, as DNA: TGTGCCAGCAGTTTATGGGGACTAGCGGGAGCTGGTAATGAGCAGTTCTTC.

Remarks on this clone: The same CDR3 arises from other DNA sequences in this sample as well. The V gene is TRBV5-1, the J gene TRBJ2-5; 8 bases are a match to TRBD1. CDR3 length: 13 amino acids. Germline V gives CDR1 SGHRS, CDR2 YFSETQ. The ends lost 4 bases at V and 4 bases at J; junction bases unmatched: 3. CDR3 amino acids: CASSLQGAETQYF. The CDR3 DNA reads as TGCGCCAGCAGCCTTCAGGGGGCAGAGACCCAGTACTTC. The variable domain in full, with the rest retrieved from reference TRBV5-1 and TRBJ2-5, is KAGVTQTPRYLIKTRGQQVTLSCSPISGHRSVSWYQQTPGQGLQFLFEYFSETQRNKGNFPGRFSGRQFSNSRSEMNVSTLELGDSALYLCASSLQGAETQYFGPGTRLLVL.

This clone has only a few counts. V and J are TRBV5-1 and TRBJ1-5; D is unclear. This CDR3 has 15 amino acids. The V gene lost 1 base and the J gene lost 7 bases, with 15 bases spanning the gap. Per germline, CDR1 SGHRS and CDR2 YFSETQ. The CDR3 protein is CASSLLPMAGQPQHF. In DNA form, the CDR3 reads TGCGCCAGCAGCTTGCTCCCAATGGCGGGCCAGCCCCAGCATTTT.

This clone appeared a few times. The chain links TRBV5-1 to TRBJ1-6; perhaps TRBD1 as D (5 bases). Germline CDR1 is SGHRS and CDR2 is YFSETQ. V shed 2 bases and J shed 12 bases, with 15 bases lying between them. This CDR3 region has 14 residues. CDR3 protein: CASSFGAQVVPLHF. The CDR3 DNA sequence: TGCGCCAGCAGCTTTGGGGCCCAGGTTGTACCCCTCCACTTT.

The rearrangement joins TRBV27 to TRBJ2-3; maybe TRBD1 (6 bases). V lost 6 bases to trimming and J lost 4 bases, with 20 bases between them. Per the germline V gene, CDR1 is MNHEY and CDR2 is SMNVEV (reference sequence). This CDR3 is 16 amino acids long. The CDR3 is CASSLITGSPPDTQYF. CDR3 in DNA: TGTGCCAGCAGCCTTATCACAGGGAGCCCACCAGATACGCAGTATTTT.

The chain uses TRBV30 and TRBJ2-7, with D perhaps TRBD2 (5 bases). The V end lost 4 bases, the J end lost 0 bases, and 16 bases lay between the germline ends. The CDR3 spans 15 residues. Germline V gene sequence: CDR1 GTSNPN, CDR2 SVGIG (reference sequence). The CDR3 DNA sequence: TGTGCCTGGACGAATGGTTTGCGGGCCTCCTACGAGCAGTACTTC. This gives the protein CAWTNGLRASYEQYF.

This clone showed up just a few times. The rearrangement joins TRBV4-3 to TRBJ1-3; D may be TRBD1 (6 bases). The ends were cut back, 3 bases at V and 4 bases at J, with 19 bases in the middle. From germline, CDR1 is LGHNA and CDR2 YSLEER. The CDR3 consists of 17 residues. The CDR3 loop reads CASSQDSTTGRGNTIYF. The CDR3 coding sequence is TGCGCCAGCAGCCAGGACAGTACCACCGGTCGGGGAAACACCATATATTTT.